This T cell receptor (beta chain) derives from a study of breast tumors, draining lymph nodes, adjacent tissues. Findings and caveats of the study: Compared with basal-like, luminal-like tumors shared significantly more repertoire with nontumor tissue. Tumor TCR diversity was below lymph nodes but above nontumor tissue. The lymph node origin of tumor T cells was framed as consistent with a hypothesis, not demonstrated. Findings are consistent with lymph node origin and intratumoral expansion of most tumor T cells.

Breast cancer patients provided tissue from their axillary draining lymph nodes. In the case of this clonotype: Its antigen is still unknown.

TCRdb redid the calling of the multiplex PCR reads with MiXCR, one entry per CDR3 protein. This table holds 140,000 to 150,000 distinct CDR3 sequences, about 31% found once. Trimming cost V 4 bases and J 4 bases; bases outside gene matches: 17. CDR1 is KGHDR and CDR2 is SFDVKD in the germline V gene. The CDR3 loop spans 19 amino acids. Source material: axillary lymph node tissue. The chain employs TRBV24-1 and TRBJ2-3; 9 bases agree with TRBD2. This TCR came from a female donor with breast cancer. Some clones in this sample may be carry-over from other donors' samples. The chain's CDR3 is CATSESFLAGVSGADTQYF. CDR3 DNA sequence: TGTGCCACCAGTGAATCCTTCTTAGCGGGAGTCTCCGGGGCAGATACGCAGTATTTT.